Many counts were recorded for the clone carrying this T cell receptor beta chain. CDR3 length equals 16 residues. V lost 8 bases to trimming and J lost 2 bases; unmatched junction nucleotides: 4. One entry per CDR3 protein results from TCRdb running MiXCR on the 5' RACE reads. The sample yields 200,000 or so distinct CDR3 sequences, 15% to 20% seen once. This entry is derived from a study of CD8 T cells in ankylosing spondylitis. The chain recombines TRBV12-3 or TRBV12-4 with TRBJ2-6; 12 nucleotides line up with TRBD2. The TCR comes from a male donor aged 10 to 30 with ankylosing spondylitis or in good health (not recorded which). What was sequenced was blood, either unsorted or a sorted T cell fraction (not recorded which). The CDR3 protein is CASSSGRAAGANVLTF. As DNA, the CDR3 is TGTGCCAGCTCTAGCGGGAGGGCCGCTGGGGCCAACGTCCTGACTTTC.